This T cell receptor (beta chain) was retrieved from a study of cytomegalovirus exposure and HLA in healthy donors. PCR primers comprised 60 Vbeta and 13 Jbeta primers. Profiling relied on immunoSEQ multiplex PCR, and the TCRdb table lists in-frame clones only, not all of them. The table includes roughly 100,000 clones, more than 70% detected once. The CDR3 loop spans 14 amino acids. CDR1 SGHRS and CDR2 YFSETQ come from the germline V gene. Trimming removed 6 bases from V and 2 bases from J, with 11 bases in between. This receptor was identified in a man younger than 35 in good health and CMV-seropositive. The gene calls are TRBV5-1 and TRBJ2-2; a possible D gene is TRBD1 (6 bases). The sample comprised PBMCs. The CDR3 here is CASKVGANTGELFF. CDR3 nucleotides: TGCGCCAGCAAGGTGGGGGCCAACACCGGGGAGCTGTTTTTT.